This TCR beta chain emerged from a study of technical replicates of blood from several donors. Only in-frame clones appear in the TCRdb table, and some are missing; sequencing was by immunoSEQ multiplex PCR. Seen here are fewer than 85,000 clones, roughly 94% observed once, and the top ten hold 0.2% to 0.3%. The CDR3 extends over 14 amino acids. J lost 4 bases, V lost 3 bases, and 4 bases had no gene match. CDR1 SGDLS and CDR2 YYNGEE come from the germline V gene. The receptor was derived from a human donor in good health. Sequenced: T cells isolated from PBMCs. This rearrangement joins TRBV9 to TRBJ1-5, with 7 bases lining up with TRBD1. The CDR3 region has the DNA TGTGCCAGCAGCGCAACAGGGGAGAATCAGCCCCAGCATTTT. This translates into CASSATGENQPQHF.